A selection of T cell receptor beta chains follows, all from one sample in a study of T cell repertoires in cytomegalovirus infection. MiXCR, run by TCRdb on the reads, gives a single entry per CDR3 protein. The sample gives hundreds of thousands of distinct CDR3 sequences, approximately 40% of which show up once; just under 45% is in the top ten. Their recognized antigens are unknown. Sequencing was performed on cultured PBMCs, taken from culture after CMV antigen stimulation. All receptors derive from a human donor in good health (CMV status not recorded). Some clones in this sample may be carry-over from other donors' samples. Each CDR3 is given with its conserved first and last residue. D genes are given only for firm matches. Where a row states a size, it is once, few, many or the class of an expanded clone; other rows omit it.

v_gene	d_gene	abundance	j_gene	CDR3aa	CDR3nt
TRBV6-6	NA	NA	TRBJ2-7	CASSGDRYEQYF	TGTGCCAGCAGCGGAGACAGGTACGAGCAGTACTTC
TRBV6-1	TRBD1	few	TRBJ1-6	CASSERDSYNSPLHF	TGTGCCAGCAGTGAAAGGGACAGTTATAATTCACCCCTCCACTTT
TRBV7-2	TRBD2	few	TRBJ2-2	CASSLGLAANGELFF	TGTGCCAGCAGCTTGGGGCTAGCGGCGAATGGGGAGCTGTTTTTT
TRBV7-2	TRBD1	NA	TRBJ2-5	CASSSPGQGLETQYF	TGTGCCAGCAGCTCCCCGGGACAGGGTTTGGAGACCCAGTACTTC
TRBV12-3/TRBV12-4	NA	NA	TRBJ2-2	CASSRPLGGGTGELFF	TGTGCCAGCAGTCGCCCCTTGGGGGGAGGAACCGGGGAGCTGTTTTTT
TRBV4-1	TRBD2	once	TRBJ2-1	CASSRYSGRALDEQFF	TGCGCCAGCAGCCGGTATAGCGGGAGGGCCTTGGATGAGCAGTTCTTC
TRBV12-5	NA	NA	TRBJ1-1	CASGLVFKAGKKKMNTEAFF	TGTGCTAGTGGTTTGGTATTTAAGGCAGGAAAAAAAAAGATGAACACTGAAGCTTTCTTT
TRBV20-1	TRBD1	NA	TRBJ2-7	CSAMDRAHEQYF	TGCAGTGCCATGGACAGGGCCCACGAGCAGTACTTC
TRBV7-2	NA	NA	TRBJ1-2	CASTHWGVYGYTF	TGTGCCAGCACACACTGGGGGGTCTATGGCTACACCTTC
TRBV7-9	NA	few	TRBJ2-7	CASSLDGGPYYEQYF	TGTGCCAGCAGCTTAGACGGGGGGCCTTACTACGAGCAGTACTTC
TRBV6-5	NA	NA	TRBJ1-2	CASSQGGGLGYGYTF	TGTGCCAGCAGTCAAGGAGGGGGGCTCGGCTATGGCTACACCTTC